The 22 T cell receptor beta chains in this list originate from one sample, sequenced in a study of blood T cell repertoires in COVID-19. Measured with immunoSEQ multiplex PCR; TCRdb has only the in-frame clones, and not every one. Of 200,000 to 300,000 clones listed, roughly 84% are singletons. Sequences were obtained from peripheral blood. The receptors stem from a man aged 35 to 55 who had recovered from COVID-19.

The V call is TRBV20-1, the J call TRBJ2-1, with D possibly matching TRBD1 (5 bases). The CDR3 is made up of 10 amino acids. Germline V gives CDR1 DFQATT, CDR2 SNEGSKA (reference sequence). Trimming pared 6 bases from V and 6 bases from J, leaving 6 bases between. The CDR3 is CSAQGNEQFF. As DNA, the CDR3 is TGCAGTGCCCAGGGCAATGAGCAGTTCTTC.

For the CDR3, the DNA is TGCGCCAGCAGCTTGTCGGTTCGGCAGGGGAATGAAGGTGAAAAACTGTTTTTT. It is translated as CASSLSVRQGNEGEKLFF. The gene calls are TRBV5-1 and TRBJ1-4; D might be TRBD1 (6 bases). The V end lost 1 base, the J end lost 7 bases, and 23 bases lay between the germline ends. This CDR3 contains 18 residues. Germline CDR1 reads SGHRS; CDR2 reads YFSETQ. The complete variable domain, with remaining parts taken from reference TRBV5-1 and TRBJ1-4, reads KAGVTQTPRYLIKTRGQQVTLSCSPISGHRSVSWYQQTPGQGLQFLFEYFSETQRNKGNFPGRFSGRQFSNSRSEMNVSTLELGDSALYLCASSLSVRQGNEGEKLFFGSGTQLSVL.

This clone was recorded only once. V is TRBV5-6 and J is TRBJ2-7; maybe TRBD1 (6 bases). Trimming pared 6 bases from V and 0 bases from J, leaving 19 bases between. The germline V gene encodes CDR1 SGHDT and CDR2 YYEEEE. The CDR3 contains 16 residues. The CDR3 nucleotides read TGTGCCAGCACACTGACAGGCGAAGAAACCTCCTACGAGCAGTACTTC. Translating gives CASTLTGEETSYEQYF.

CDR3 sequence reads: CASSMGTRFNQPQHF. CDR3 DNA: TGTGCCAGTAGTATGGGGACAAGATTTAATCAGCCCCAGCATTTT. The chain has TRBV19 and TRBJ1-5; weak D call: TRBD1 (6 bases). Germline V gives CDR1 LNHDA, CDR2 SQIVND (reference sequence). The CDR3 runs 15 residues. Between the trimmed V and J ends, which lost 3 bases and 4 bases, there was a span of 13 bases.

The CDR3, as DNA: TGTGCCATCAGTGAGTCTAGGACTAGCGGGCTCAATGAGCAGTTCTTC. Encoded protein: CAISESRTSGLNEQFF. The chain recombines TRBV10-3 with TRBJ2-1; 11 nucleotides align to TRBD2. This CDR3 contains 16 residues. Trimming cost V 0 bases and J 6 bases; bases outside gene matches: 4. Germline CDR1 reads ENHRY; CDR2 reads SYGVKD.

This clone was counted a single time. J is TRBJ1-4 and V is TRBV10-3; TRBD1 aligns across 8 bases. Germline loops: CDR1 ENHRY, CDR2 SYGVKD. The CDR3 loop spans 15 amino acids. V trimming: 5 bases; J trimming: 7 bases; junction bases outside the gene matches: 9. The CDR3 here is CAISPSAGGSEKLFF. CDR3 in DNA: TGTGCCATCAGTCCCTCGGCAGGGGGCTCTGAAAAACTGTTTTTT.

The chain uses TRBV5-1 and TRBJ2-7, with 10 bases aligning to TRBD2. After removal of 0 bases from V and 4 bases from J, the junction contained 10 bases not matched to a gene. The CDR3 runs 17 residues. Germline V gives CDR1 SGHRS, CDR2 YFSETQ. CDR3 DNA: TGCGCCAGCAGCTTGGCGGGAGCGACTAGCGGGTTATACGAGCAGTACTTC. Translated: CASSLAGATSGLYEQYF.

This clone came up a few times. The chain has TRBV6-2 or TRBV6-3 and TRBJ2-3; a possible D gene is TRBD1 (7 bases). This CDR3 is built from 16 residues. With 7 bases removed from V and 2 bases from J, the gap between germline ends came to 19 bases. Germline V gene lookup returns CDR1 MNHEY and CDR2 SVGEGT. CDR3 in amino acids: CASTPTGDRFTDTQYF. The DNA of the CDR3 is TGTGCCAGCACCCCAACGGGGGACAGATTCACAGATACGCAGTATTTT.

This clone came up once. The CDR3 loop reads CASSLAFTSGRFYEQYF. CDR3 DNA sequence: TGTGCCAGCAGCTTGGCCTTTACCAGCGGGAGGTTTTACGAGCAGTACTTC. The chain is built from TRBV5-6 and TRBJ2-7, with 9 bases fitting TRBD2. The V gene's germline CDR1 is SGHDT and CDR2 YYEEEE. This CDR3 contains 17 residues. Trimming took 0 bases from V and 4 from J; bases not matched to a gene: 11.

V is TRBV18 and J is TRBJ1-2; 8 bases fit TRBD1. The CDR3 has 16 amino acids. V shed 1 base, J shed 1 base, and the junction held 5 bases outside the gene matches. Per the germline V gene, CDR1 is KGHSH and CDR2 is LQKENI. The CDR3 is CASSPLDRGDNYGYTF. In DNA form, the CDR3 reads TGTGCCAGCTCACCACTCGACAGGGGAGATAACTATGGCTACACCTTC.

The chain has TRBV19 and TRBJ1-1; 9 bases fit TRBD1. The CDR3 extends over 17 amino acids. J lost 0 bases, V lost 3 bases, and 8 bases had no gene match. Germline V lookup: CDR1 LNHDA, CDR2 SQIVND (reference sequence). The CDR3, as DNA: TGTGCCAGTAGTATTCGGACAGGGGCCTCCATGAACACTGAAGCTTTCTTT. Translating it yields CASSIRTGASMNTEAFF.

This clone showed up just once. The chain recombines TRBV18 with TRBJ2-1, with D possibly being TRBD2 (5 bases). Trimming cost V 0 bases and J 6 bases, with 15 bases left between them. The CDR3 contains 16 residues. Germline values: CDR1 KGHSH, CDR2 LQKENI. The CDR3 coding sequence is TGTGCCAGCTCACCACCCTCGTGGGAGAGGGTCAATGAGCAGTTCTTC. As protein: CASSPPSWERVNEQFF.

CDR3 sequence reads: CASSLFGLNTGELFF. The CDR3 region has the DNA TGTGCCAGCAGCTTATTTGGCTTGAACACCGGGGAGCTGTTTTTT. The chain recombines TRBV7-9 with TRBJ2-2; D not resolved. V lost 2 bases and J 1 base, leaving 8 bases between the germline ends. This CDR3 spans 15 amino acids. From germline, CDR1 is SEHNR and CDR2 FQNEAQ (reference sequence).

The chain couples TRBV30 to TRBJ2-5; a weak D match, TRBD2 (6 bases). Germline V gene data show CDR1 as GTSNPN and CDR2 as SVGIG (reference sequence). Deletions cut 4 bases from V and 2 bases from J, with 14 bases between. This CDR3 has 14 residues. The CDR3 protein is CAWTSGLFQETQYF. The CDR3 DNA follows: TGTGCCTGGACCTCGGGACTTTTTCAAGAGACCCAGTACTTC.

This clone was observed a few times. The chain employs TRBV27 and TRBJ1-3; D may be TRBD1 (6 bases). CDR3 length equals 16 residues. The germline V gene encodes CDR1 MNHEY and CDR2 SMNVEV (reference sequence). Trimming removed 6 bases at V and 0 bases at J, with 15 bases between. The CDR3 spells CASREQGASSGNTIYF. The CDR3, as DNA: TGTGCCAGCAGGGAACAGGGCGCGAGCTCTGGAAACACCATATATTTT.

The CDR3 nucleotides read TGTGCCAGCAGCGCTTCGGGTGGTGAAAAACTGTTTTTT. Its protein product is CASSASGGEKLFF. The genes are TRBV9 and TRBJ1-4; no definite D call. Trimming stripped 3 bases from V and 7 bases from J, with 10 bases between. The CDR3 covers 13 residues. CDR1 and CDR2 (germline): SGDLS, YYNGEE.

A word on this clone: The sample contains more than one DNA sequence encoding this CDR3. V usage is TRBV24-1 and J usage is TRBJ2-2; TRBD1 matches at 9 bases. After removal of 3 bases from V and 2 bases from J, the junction contained 3 bases not matched to a gene. The CDR3 runs to 16 residues. CDR1 KGHDR and CDR2 SFDVKD come from the germline V gene. CDR3 nucleotide sequence: TGTGCCACCAGTGATCCGGGACAGGGAAACACCGGGGAGCTGTTTTTT. Its protein is CATSDPGQGNTGELFF.

The chain uses TRBV7-2 and TRBJ2-5, with a weak D call TRBD1 (6 bases). Per the germline V gene, CDR1 is SGHTA and CDR2 is FQGNSA. V dropped 1 base and J dropped 5 bases, with 14 bases sitting between them. CDR3 length: 15 amino acids. The CDR3 here is CASSLVSNREETQYF. The CDR3 bases are TGTGCCAGCAGCTTAGTCTCCAACAGGGAGGAGACCCAGTACTTC. Full variable domain (outside the CDR3, taken from reference TRBV7-2 and TRBJ2-5): GAGVSQSPSNKVTEKGKDVELRCDPISGHTALYWYRQSLGQGLEFLIYFQGNSAPDKSGLPSDRFSAERTGGSVSTLTIQRTQQEDSAVYLCASSLVSNREETQYFGPGTRLLVL.

The CDR3 loop is CASSSHLAGGPENEQFF. The CDR3 DNA follows: TGTGCCAGCAGCTCCCACTTAGCGGGGGGGCCGGAAAATGAGCAGTTCTTC. The chain has TRBV11-3 and TRBJ2-1, with 11 bases that match TRBD2. CDR1 SGHNT and CDR2 YENEEA come from the germline V gene. CDR3 length equals 17 residues. V gave up 4 bases and J gave up 7 bases; unmatched junction bases: 12.

The V and J genes are TRBV2 and TRBJ2-7, with TRBD1 matching 8 bases. V gave up 4 bases and J gave up 9 bases; unmatched junction bases: 14. CDR1 is SNHLY, CDR2 FYNNEI, per germline. CDR3 length: 15 residues. The CDR3 sequence: CASSVQGTGYSVQYF. CDR3 DNA sequence: TGTGCCAGCAGTGTGCAAGGGACAGGCTATAGCGTGCAGTACTTC.

V is TRBV10-1 and J is TRBJ1-1, with 8 bases aligning to TRBD1. V was pared by 8 bases and J by 4 bases, with 6 bases of the junction left unmatched. The CDR3 runs 13 residues. Germline assignment: CDR1 WNHNN and CDR2 SYGVQD (reference sequence). The CDR3 here is CASARGLGTEAFF. The CDR3 coding sequence is TGCGCCAGCGCCAGGGGGCTCGGCACTGAAGCTTTCTTT.

The chain employs TRBV5-6 and TRBJ2-1; no definite D call. Germline-derived CDR1 and CDR2 are SGHDT and YYEEEE. The CDR3 sequence is 14 residues long. Trimming removed 1 base from V and 5 bases from J, with 10 bases in between. The CDR3 sequence is CASSLMRAHNEQFF. In DNA form, the CDR3 reads TGTGCCAGCAGCTTGATGAGAGCCCACAATGAGCAGTTCTTC.